These 16 T cell receptor beta chains came from one sample sequenced in a study of blood T cell repertoires in COVID-19. Data came from immunoSEQ multiplex PCR; TCRdb stores just in-frame clones and leaves some out. The sample shows 90,000 or so clones, approximately 70% of them seen only once. Source material: peripheral blood. These receptors were taken from an older woman in a cohort sampled during active or convalescent COVID-19.

The V gene is TRBV27, the J gene TRBJ1-2, with unresolved D. Germline lookup yields CDR1 MNHEY and CDR2 SMNVEV (reference sequence). The CDR3 runs to 16 residues. V was cut by 4 bases and J by 4 bases, with 19 bases left in between. DNA of the CDR3: TGTGCCAGCAGTTCATATATACACAGTGATTTCTATGGCTACACCTTC. Protein: CASSSYIHSDFYGYTF.

The rearrangement uses TRBV30 and TRBJ1-2; 7 bases map to TRBD1. The CDR3 runs 15 residues. Trimming at V came to 1 base and at J to 2 bases, leaving 7 bases not matched to a gene. Germline V gene sequence: CDR1 GTSNPN, CDR2 SVGIG (reference sequence). The CDR3 DNA is TGTGCCTGGAGTGCCGGGACAGACCACAACTATGGCTACACCTTC. As protein: CAWSAGTDHNYGYTF.

The chain combines TRBV2 with TRBJ2-5; a possible D gene is TRBD2 (6 bases). CDR3 length: 14 residues. Germline V gene sequence: CDR1 SNHLY, CDR2 FYNNEI. Trimming pared 6 bases from V and 2 bases from J, leaving 13 bases between. In DNA form, the CDR3 reads TGTGCCAGCAGACGGGCGGCGGGGCAAGAGACCCAGTACTTC. Residues: CASRRAAGQETQYF.

The chain links TRBV2 to TRBJ2-2; 9 bases align to TRBD1. The CDR3 is 12 residues long. With V trimmed by 6 bases and J by 8 bases, 1 base remained unmatched. In germline, CDR1 is SNHLY, CDR2 FYNNEI. This chain's CDR3 is CASRQGAGELFF. Written as DNA, the CDR3 is TGTGCCAGCAGACAGGGGGCGGGGGAGCTGTTTTTT. Variable domain in full (rest from reference TRBV2 and TRBJ2-2): EPEVTQTPSHQVTQMGQEVILRCVPISNHLYFYWYRQILGQKVEFLVSFYNNEISEKSEIFDDQFSVERPDGSNFTLKIRSTKLEDSAMYFCASRQGAGELFFGEGSRLTVL.

The chain couples TRBV7-3 to TRBJ2-1, with D perhaps matching TRBD2 (6 bases). Germline V gene lookup returns CDR1 SGHTA and CDR2 FQGTGA. Trimming took off 5 bases at V and 10 bases at J, with 15 bases between the two ends. This CDR3 is 13 amino acids long. The CDR3 bases are TGTGCCAGCAGCCCCTTAGGGGCGGGGGAGCAGTTCTTC. Protein sequence: CASSPLGAGEQFF.

The chain has TRBV10-3 and TRBJ1-3; no definite D call. CDR1 is ENHRY and CDR2 is SYGVKD in the germline V gene. The CDR3 runs to 15 residues. Trimming pared 3 bases from V and 4 bases from J, leaving 13 bases between. CDR3 sequence reads: CAISDRVLLGNTIYF. CDR3 bases: TGTGCCATCAGTGATCGGGTCTTGTTGGGAAACACCATATATTTT.

There are a few counts of this clone. DNA for the CDR3: TGCAGCGCTGAGAGGCAAAAACTGTTTTTT. This sequence encodes CSAERQKLFF. This chain connects TRBV29-1 to TRBJ1-4; no clear D gene. This CDR3 contains 10 residues. Germline V lookup: CDR1 SQVTM, CDR2 ANQGSEA. V lost 7 bases and J 9 bases, leaving 9 bases between the germline ends.

The rearrangement links TRBV24-1 to TRBJ2-5; D call uncertain. V was cut by 4 bases and J by 2 bases, with 7 bases left in between. The germline gives CDR1 KGHDR, CDR2 SFDVKD. This CDR3 is built from 13 residues. CDR3 sequence reads: CATSDMTQETQYF. The CDR3 DNA is TGTGCCACCAGTGACATGACACAAGAGACCCAGTACTTC.

The chain uses TRBV27 and TRBJ1-6; the D gene is possibly TRBD1 (5 bases). The CDR3 length is 15 residues. With 5 bases removed from V and 8 bases from J, the gap between germline ends came to 16 bases. Germline CDR1 reads MNHEY; CDR2 reads SMNVEV (reference sequence). The chain's CDR3 is CASSPEGLFYSPLHF. DNA of the CDR3: TGTGCCAGCAGTCCTGAGGGACTTTTTTATTCACCCCTCCACTTT.

The chain uses TRBV5-1 and TRBJ2-2; 7 bases map to TRBD2. The trim removed 3 bases at V and 2 bases at J, leaving 10 bases unmatched. Germline lookup yields CDR1 SGHRS and CDR2 YFSETQ. The CDR3 runs 17 residues. The CDR3 sequence is CASSYLVGEGNTGELFF. The CDR3 DNA is TGCGCCAGCAGCTACCTGGTAGGGGAGGGCAACACCGGGGAGCTGTTTTTT.

The V and J genes are TRBV23-1 and TRBJ1-1; D might be TRBD1 (5 bases). TRBV23-1 is an open reading frame, and its role is uncertain. V was shortened by 0 bases and J by 0 bases, with 14 bases between the two germline ends. This CDR3 is 17 amino acids long. CDR3 sequence (DNA): TGCGCCAGCAGTCAATCGTGGGGGGACGGAATGAACACTGAAGCTTTCTTT. Translation gives CASSQSWGDGMNTEAFF.

This clone was detected only a few times. This chain uses TRBV7-9 with TRBJ2-3; weak D call: TRBD2 (6 bases). V was cut by 4 bases and J by 8 bases, with 16 bases left in between. This CDR3 has 14 residues. Looked up from germline, CDR1 is SEHNR and CDR2 is FQNEAQ (reference sequence). CDR3 amino acids: CASSYPSRLVTQYF. CDR3 DNA: TGTGCCAGCAGCTATCCATCCCGACTAGTTACGCAGTATTTT.

A remark on this clone: This CDR3 is also generated by other DNA sequences in the sample. This rearrangement joins TRBV11-3 to TRBJ1-6, with D perhaps TRBD1 (6 bases). The germline V and J ends were trimmed by 11 bases and 5 bases, with 19 bases remaining between them. The CDR3 is 15 amino acids. Germline V gene data show CDR1 as SGHNT and CDR2 as YENEEA. The CDR3: CAAGGGQLNNSPLHF. As DNA, the CDR3 is TGTGCCGCCGGCGGAGGACAGTTGAATAATTCACCCCTCCACTTT.

The chain carries TRBV6-6 and TRBJ1-6, with no clear D. The germline V gene encodes CDR1 MNHNY and CDR2 SVGAGI (reference sequence). The CDR3 contains 14 residues. Trimming pared 1 base from V and 8 bases from J, leaving 9 bases between. Written as DNA, the CDR3 is TGTGCCAGCAGTTACTTTCCGGGTTATTCACCCCTCCACTTT. This encodes CASSYFPGYSPLHF.

CDR3 nucleotides: TGCGCCAGCAGCTTGGCCAGGGGCCCTAACACCGGGGAGCTGTTTTTT. It yields the protein CASSLARGPNTGELFF. The chain couples TRBV5-1 to TRBJ2-2, with a tentative D call TRBD1 (6 bases). CDR3 size: 16 residues. Trimming took 0 bases from V and 2 from J, leaving 11 bases between them. CDR1 is SGHRS, CDR2 YFSETQ, per germline.

The chain is built from TRBV3-1 (or the pseudogene TRBV3-2) and TRBJ1-1, with TRBD1 matching over 7 bases. Germline CDR1 and CDR2: LGHDT and YNNKEL (reference sequence). After removal of 2 bases from V and 4 bases from J, the junction contained 7 bases not matched to a gene. The CDR3 is 15 residues long. For the CDR3, the DNA is TGTGCCAGCAGCCAAACGACAGGGATTGTCACTGAAGCTTTCTTT. It is translated as CASSQTTGIVTEAFF.